The clone carrying this T cell receptor (beta chain) appeared many times. The target antigen is unknown. One entry per CDR3 protein results from TCRdb running MiXCR on the 5' RACE reads. The sample contains tens of thousands of distinct CDR3 sequences, 5.5% to 6.5% of which appear only once. Time point: longitudinal time-point 2. Stored at -80 C, 2 million PBMCs were the source of the unsorted libraries. These data originate in a study of neurological immune-mediated disorders. Study background: Secondary progressive disease was present in 3, and relapsing-remitting disease in roughly 30, of the 35 or so multiple sclerosis patients. Notes on the study in general: The greatest TCR clonal expansion occurred in HTLV-1-associated myelopathy and the least in multiple sclerosis, which fell below healthy controls. One related-CDR3 cluster, found by phylogenetic grouping, held repertoires of 18 of 34 multiple sclerosis patients and is a possible signature.

The length of the CDR3 is 13 residues. V was pared by 0 bases and J by 2 bases, with 5 bases between. The germline CDR1 and CDR2 sequences are SGHDT and YYEEEE. This sequence was found in a woman aged 60-75 years with multiple sclerosis. The sequenced sample consisted of PBMCs. This chain uses TRBV5-6 with TRBJ2-5, with D possibly TRBD1 on 5 matching bases. CDR3 bases: TGTGCCAGCAGCTTGGGACAGCAAGAGACCCAGTACTTC. Translated, it gives CASSLGQQETQYF.